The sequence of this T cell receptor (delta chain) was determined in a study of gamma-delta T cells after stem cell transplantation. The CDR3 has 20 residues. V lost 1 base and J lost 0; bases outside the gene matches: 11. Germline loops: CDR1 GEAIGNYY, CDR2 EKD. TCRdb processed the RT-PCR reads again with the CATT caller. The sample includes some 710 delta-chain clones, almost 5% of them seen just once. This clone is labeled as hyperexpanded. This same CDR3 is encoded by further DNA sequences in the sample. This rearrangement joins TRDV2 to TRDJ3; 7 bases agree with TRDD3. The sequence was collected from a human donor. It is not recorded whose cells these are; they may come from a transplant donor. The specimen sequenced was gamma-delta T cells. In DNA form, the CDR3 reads TGTGCCTGTGACACGGCTTGGGGGACCGCAAGCTCCTGGGACACCCGACAGATGTTTTTC. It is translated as CACDTAWGTASSWDTRQMFF.